The entry that follows covers one TCR beta chain sequence. Its cognate antigen has yet to be identified. Base qualities were left out, and no much larger clone turns up one base away. Using the deep immunoSEQ assay, TCR CDR3 regions were amplified from genomic DNA by multiplex PCR. For each cell subset, the extracted genomic DNA was distributed evenly across all wells of several immunoSEQ 96-well plates, and each plate served as one replicate. For sorted subsets, 200 to 250 ng of genomic DNA, equivalent to around 29,000 T cell genomes, went into each replicate PCR. Purified libraries were measured with a Qubit 3.0 fluorometer, size-checked on a Bioanalyzer 2100, and measured again with the KAPA Library Quantification kit. A separate single-read 150-cycle Illumina NextSeq 550 flow cell was used to sequence each immunoSEQ 96-well plate. In the authors' own workflow: Because only junctional sequences without quality scores were contained in the immunoSEQ output, filtering matching that applied to full-length reads could not be performed. To assign V/J genes and CDR3, sequences were annotated using PyIR, a Python wrapper for IgBLAST v1.9, with IMGT germline references. Reads were filtered out if the reads had weak V/J assignments (E-value above 1e-6), no CDR3, stop codons, out-of-frame junctions, or ambiguous translated residues. A V3J clonotype was defined by an identical inferred V gene, J gene, and CDR3 amino acid sequence. Percentage overlap between repertoires was computed as shared unique clonotypes divided by the size of the smaller repertoire. Repertoire richness was assessed with RTK rarefaction, the Chao1 estimator, and Recon v2.1 estimates of unobserved clonotypes. Generation probabilities for all TCRbeta clonotypes obtained by the gDNA method from a handful of donors were computed using OLGA. TCRdb retrieved this table from immuneACCESS and kept in-frame rearrangements only. Not all clones are present; in checked studies, unresolved V genes account for under half, and no reason is known for the remainder. Clonal size and the V and J genes are those of that table, whereas D and trimming came from the DNA. Within this sample are about 670,000 clones, with 72% of them counted one time only. Of the sample, approximately 2% falls within the top ten clones.

The sample belongs to a study of shared clonotypes between healthy human individuals (dated by TCRdb to 2020 to 2022). For context, the study as a whole: The cohort included a few men and a couple of women between 18 and 49 years of age. For each donor, three plates each were used for CD4 naive and CD4 memory, two plates were used for CD8 naive, and one plate was used for CD8 memory. To estimate repertoire size and how much clonotype sharing occurs between individuals, the study deeply sequenced the blood TCR repertoires of five healthy adults. To increase sequencing depth and limit assay-specific biases, different laboratories used diverse techniques to prepare libraries and sequence TCR repertoires. Each donor's leukapheresis produced roughly between about 0.85 and 10 billion PBMCs.

Here is what the overall study found, with its caveats: Because the study included a small number of donors, the genetic and exposure-history diversity represented was limited. Rarefaction of sorted-subset datasets indicated incomplete sequencing despite the large sequencing depth. Only blood was sampled, and tissue TCR repertoires likely differ from those in blood. Compared with non-shared clonotypes, clonotypes shared by all four sorted-subset donors had higher generation probabilities. Pairwise subsampling indicated that sequencing depth was expected to affect the degree of clonotype sharing among donors. Sharing across a few donors was observed for roughly 5.4% of naive CD4, 3.5% of naive CD8, around 2.5% of memory CD4, and about 0.39% of memory CD8 clonotypes. Naive subsets generally had larger estimated clonotype richness than memory subsets.

Healthy HIV-negative adults with no recently reported acute infections or vaccinations were included as donors. Every donor was a Caucasian adult residing in Nashville, Tennessee, USA. CD4+ T cells were enriched by magnetic negative selection; naive cells were then positively selected on CD45RA, and the negative fraction formed the memory subset. Blood was obtained by leukapheresis, after which PBMCs were separated by Ficoll-Histopaque density gradient centrifugation and cryopreserved in liquid nitrogen vapor phase. Analytical flow cytometry was used to check the purity and quantity of every magnetically sorted T cell population. Genomic DNA was isolated from every sorted fraction and measured by UV absorbance on a Nanodrop 2000c. The TCR comes from a woman in her twenties or thirties in good health. Sequencing was done on a sample of memory CD4+ T cells sorted from blood. In light of the paper, this sample's cell subset or site label describes: CD45RA-negative fraction.

The CDR3 corresponds to CASSLTDRAYNEQFF. At the DNA level, the sequence is TGCGCCAGCAGCCTCACGGACAGGGCCTACAATGAGCAGTTCTTC. The chain employs TRBV5-1 and TRBJ2-1; 8 bases in between match TRBD1. Ends trimmed: V by 4 bases, J by 2 bases; bases unmatched to a gene: 5. For CDR1 and CDR2, the germline V gene lists SGHRS and YFSETQ. Taken from cysteine to phenylalanine, the CDR3 has 15 residues. Only the CDR3 DNA is retained, 45 bases long and in frame from the first base.